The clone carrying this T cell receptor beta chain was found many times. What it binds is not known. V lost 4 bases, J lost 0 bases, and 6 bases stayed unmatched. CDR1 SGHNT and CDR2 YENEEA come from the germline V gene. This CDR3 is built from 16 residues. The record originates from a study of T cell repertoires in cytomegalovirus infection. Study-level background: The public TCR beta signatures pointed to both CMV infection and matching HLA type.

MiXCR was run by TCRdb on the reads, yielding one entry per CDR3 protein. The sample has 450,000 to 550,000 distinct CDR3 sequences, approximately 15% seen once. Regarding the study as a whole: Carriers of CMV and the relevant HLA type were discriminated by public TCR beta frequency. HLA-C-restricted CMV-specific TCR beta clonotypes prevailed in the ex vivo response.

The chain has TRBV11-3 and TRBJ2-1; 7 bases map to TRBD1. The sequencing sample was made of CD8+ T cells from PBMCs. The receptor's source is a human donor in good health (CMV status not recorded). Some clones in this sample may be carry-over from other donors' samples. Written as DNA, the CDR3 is TGTGCCAGCAGCTCCCTAGGGGGCTCCTCCTACAATGAGCAGTTCTTC. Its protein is CASSSLGGSSYNEQFF.